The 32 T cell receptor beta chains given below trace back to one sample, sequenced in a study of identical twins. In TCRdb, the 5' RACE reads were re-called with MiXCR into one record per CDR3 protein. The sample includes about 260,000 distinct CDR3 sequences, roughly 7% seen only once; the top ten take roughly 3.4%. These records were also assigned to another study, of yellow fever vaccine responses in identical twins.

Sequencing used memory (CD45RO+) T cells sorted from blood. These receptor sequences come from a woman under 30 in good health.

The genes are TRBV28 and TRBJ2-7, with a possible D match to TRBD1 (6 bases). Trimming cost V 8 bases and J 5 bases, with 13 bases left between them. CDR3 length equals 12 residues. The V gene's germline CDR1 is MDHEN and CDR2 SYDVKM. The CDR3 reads CASGLTGDEQYF. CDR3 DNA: TGTGCCAGCGGACTGACAGGAGACGAGCAGTACTTC.

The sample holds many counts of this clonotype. DNA of the CDR3: TGTGCCAGCAGCTTTGGACGACCCAGGGGGCAGTGGAATGAGCAGTTCTTC. This codes for CASSFGRPRGQWNEQFF. This chain links TRBV7-8 with TRBJ2-1; 8 bases fit TRBD1. V lost 3 bases to trimming and J lost 7 bases; unmatched junction nucleotides: 14. The CDR3 extends over 17 amino acids. The germline gives CDR1 SGHVS, CDR2 FQNEAQ.

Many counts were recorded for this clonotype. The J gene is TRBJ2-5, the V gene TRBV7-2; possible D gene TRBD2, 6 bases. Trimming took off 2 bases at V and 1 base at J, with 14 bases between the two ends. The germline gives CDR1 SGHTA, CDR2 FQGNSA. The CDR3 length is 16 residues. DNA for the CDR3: TGTGCCAGCAGCTTATTCGGGAGAACTTTCCAAGAGACCCAGTACTTC. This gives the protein CASSLFGRTFQETQYF.

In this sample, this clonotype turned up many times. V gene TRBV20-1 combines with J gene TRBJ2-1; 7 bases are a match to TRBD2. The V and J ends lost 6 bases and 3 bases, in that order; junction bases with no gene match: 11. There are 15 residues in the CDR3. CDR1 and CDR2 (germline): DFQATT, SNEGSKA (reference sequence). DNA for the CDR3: TGCAGTGCACAAACTAGCGTGGGCTACTACAATGAGCAGTTCTTC. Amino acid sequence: CSAQTSVGYYNEQFF.

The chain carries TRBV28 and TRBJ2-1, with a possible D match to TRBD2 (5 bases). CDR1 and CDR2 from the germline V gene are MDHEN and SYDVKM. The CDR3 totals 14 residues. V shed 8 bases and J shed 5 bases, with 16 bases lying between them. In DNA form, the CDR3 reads TGTGCCAGCCCCCCCTCGCGGGCAGACAATGAGCAGTTCTTC. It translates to CASPPSRADNEQFF. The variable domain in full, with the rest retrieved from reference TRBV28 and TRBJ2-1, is DVKVTQSSRYLVKRTGEKVFLECVQDMDHENMFWYRQDPGLGLRLIYFSYDVKMKEKGDIPEGYSVSREKKERFSLILESASTNQTSMYLCASPPSRADNEQFFGPGTRLTVL.

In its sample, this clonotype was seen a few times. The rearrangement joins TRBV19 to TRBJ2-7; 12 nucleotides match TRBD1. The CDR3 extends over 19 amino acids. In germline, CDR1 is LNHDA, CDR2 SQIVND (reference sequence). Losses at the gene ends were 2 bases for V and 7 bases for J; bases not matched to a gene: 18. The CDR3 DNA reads TGTGCCAGTAGTATAATCCCTACCCGGCCGGGACAGGGGGCTAGGGAGCAGTACTTC. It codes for CASSIIPTRPGQGAREQYF.

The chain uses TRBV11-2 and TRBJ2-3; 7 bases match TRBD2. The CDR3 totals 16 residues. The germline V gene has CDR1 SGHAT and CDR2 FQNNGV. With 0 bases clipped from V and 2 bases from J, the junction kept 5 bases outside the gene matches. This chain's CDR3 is CASSLDMGGNTDTQYF. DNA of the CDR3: TGTGCCAGCAGCTTAGATATGGGAGGGAACACAGATACGCAGTATTTT. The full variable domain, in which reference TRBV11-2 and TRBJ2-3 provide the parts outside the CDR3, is EAGVAQSPRYKIIEKRQSVAFWCNPISGHATLYWYQQILGQGPKLLIQFQNNGVVDDSQLPKDRFSAERLKGVDSTLKIQPAKLEDSAVYLCASSLDMGGNTDTQYFGPGTRLTVL.

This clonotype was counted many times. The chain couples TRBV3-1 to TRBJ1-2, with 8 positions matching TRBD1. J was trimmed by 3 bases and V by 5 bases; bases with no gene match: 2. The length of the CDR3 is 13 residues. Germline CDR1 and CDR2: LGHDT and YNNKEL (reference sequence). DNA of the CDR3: TGTGCCAGCAGCGAGACAGGGGACTATGGCTACACCTTC. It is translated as CASSETGDYGYTF.

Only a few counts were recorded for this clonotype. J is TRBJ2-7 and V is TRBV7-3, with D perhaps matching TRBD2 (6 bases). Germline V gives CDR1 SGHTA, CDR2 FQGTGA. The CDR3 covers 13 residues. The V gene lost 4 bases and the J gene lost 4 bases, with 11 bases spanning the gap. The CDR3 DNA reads TGTGCCAGCAGCTCCCGCCGGGGGTACGAGCAGTACTTC. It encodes CASSSRRGYEQYF.

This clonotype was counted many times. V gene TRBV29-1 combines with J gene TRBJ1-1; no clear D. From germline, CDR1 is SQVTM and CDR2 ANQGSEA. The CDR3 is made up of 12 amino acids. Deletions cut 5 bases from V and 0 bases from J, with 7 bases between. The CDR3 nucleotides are TGCAGCGTTCGGGGATTGAACACTGAAGCTTTCTTT. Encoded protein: CSVRGLNTEAFF.

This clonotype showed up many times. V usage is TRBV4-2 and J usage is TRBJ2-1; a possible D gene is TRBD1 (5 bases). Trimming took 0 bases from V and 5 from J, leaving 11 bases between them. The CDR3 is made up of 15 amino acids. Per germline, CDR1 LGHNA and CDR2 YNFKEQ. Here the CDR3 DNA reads TGTGCCAGCAGCCAAGATGCAGGGCCCCACAATGAGCAGTTCTTC. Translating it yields CASSQDAGPHNEQFF.

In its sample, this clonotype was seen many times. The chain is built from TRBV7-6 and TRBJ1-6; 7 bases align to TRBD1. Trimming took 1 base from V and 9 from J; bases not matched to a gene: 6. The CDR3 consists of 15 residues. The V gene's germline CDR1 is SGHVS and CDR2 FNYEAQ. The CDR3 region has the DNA TGTGCCAGCAGCTTAGAACAGGGGTTCACTTCACCCCTCCACTTT. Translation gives CASSLEQGFTSPLHF.

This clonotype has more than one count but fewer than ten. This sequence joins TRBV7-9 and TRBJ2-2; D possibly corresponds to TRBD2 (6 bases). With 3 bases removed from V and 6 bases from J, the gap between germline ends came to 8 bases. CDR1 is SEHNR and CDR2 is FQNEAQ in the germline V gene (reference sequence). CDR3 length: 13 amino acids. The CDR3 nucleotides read TGTGCCAGCAGCTTTACGGGAGCCGGGGAGCTGTTTTTT. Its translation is CASSFTGAGELFF. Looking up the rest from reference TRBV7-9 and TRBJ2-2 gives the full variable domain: DTGVSQNPRHKITKRGQNVTFRCDPISEHNRLYWYRQTLGQGPEFLTYFQNEAQLEKSRLLSDRFSAERPKGSFSTLEIQRTEQGDSAMYLCASSFTGAGELFFGEGSRLTVL.

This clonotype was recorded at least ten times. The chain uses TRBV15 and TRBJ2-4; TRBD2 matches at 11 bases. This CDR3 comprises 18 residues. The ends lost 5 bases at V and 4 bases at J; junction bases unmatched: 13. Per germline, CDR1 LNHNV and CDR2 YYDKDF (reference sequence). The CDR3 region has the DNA TGTGCCACCAGCCTGGGACAAGCGACTAGCGGGACGAAAAACATTCAGTACTTC. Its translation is CATSLGQATSGTKNIQYF.

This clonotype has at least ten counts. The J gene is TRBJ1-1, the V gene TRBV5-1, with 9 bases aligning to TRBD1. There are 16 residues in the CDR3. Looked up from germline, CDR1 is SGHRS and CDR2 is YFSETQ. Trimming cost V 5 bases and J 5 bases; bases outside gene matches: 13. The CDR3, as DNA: TGCGCCAGCAGACCGCGGACAGGGGCTGGGGGGACTGAAGCTTTCTTT. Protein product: CASRPRTGAGGTEAFF.

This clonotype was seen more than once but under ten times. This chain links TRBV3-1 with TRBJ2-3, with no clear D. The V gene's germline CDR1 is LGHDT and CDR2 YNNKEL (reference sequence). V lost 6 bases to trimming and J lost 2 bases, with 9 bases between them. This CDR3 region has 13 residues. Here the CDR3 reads CASSGLLTDTQYF. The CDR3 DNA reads TGTGCCAGCAGTGGCCTACTCACAGATACGCAGTATTTT.

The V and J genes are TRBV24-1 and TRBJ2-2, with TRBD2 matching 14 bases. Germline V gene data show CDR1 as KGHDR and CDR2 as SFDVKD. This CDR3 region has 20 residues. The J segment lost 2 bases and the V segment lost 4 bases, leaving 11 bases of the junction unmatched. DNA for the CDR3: TGTGCCACCAGTGAACTAGGACTAGCGGGAGGTCCCTTTAACACCGGGGAGCTGTTTTTT. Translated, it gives CATSELGLAGGPFNTGELFF.

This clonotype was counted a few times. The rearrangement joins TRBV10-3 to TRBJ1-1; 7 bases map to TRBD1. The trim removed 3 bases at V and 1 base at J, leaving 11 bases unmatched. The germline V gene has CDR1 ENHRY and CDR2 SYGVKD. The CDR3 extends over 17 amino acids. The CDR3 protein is CAISEMAGTVKNTEAFF. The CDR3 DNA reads TGTGCCATCAGTGAAATGGCCGGGACAGTTAAGAACACTGAAGCTTTCTTT.

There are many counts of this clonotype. CDR3 coding DNA: TGTGCCAGCAGACCTCGGGGGGATGGCACTGAAGCTTTCTTT. It codes for CASRPRGDGTEAFF. The chain couples TRBV3-1 to TRBJ1-1, with a possible D match to TRBD1 (5 bases). There are 14 residues in the CDR3. Deletions cut 6 bases from V and 4 bases from J, with 15 bases between. Germline CDR1 LGHDT, CDR2 YNNKEL (reference sequence).

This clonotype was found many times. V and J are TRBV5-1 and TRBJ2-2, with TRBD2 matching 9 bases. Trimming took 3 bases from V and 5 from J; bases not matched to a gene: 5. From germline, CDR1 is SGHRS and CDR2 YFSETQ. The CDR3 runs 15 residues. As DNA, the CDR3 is TGCGCCAGCAGCTCCGGGACTAGCAGGACCGGGGAGCTGTTTTTT. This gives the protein CASSSGTSRTGELFF. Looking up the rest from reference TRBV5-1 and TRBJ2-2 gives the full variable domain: KAGVTQTPRYLIKTRGQQVTLSCSPISGHRSVSWYQQTPGQGLQFLFEYFSETQRNKGNFPGRFSGRQFSNSRSEMNVSTLELGDSALYLCASSSGTSRTGELFFGEGSRLTVL.

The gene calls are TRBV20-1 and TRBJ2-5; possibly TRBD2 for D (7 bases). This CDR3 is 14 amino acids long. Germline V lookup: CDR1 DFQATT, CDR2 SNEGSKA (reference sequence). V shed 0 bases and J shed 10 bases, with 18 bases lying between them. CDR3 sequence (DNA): TGCAGTGCTAGAGAGGAGTGGAGGGGGGGTTACCAGTACTTC. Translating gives CSAREEWRGGYQYF.

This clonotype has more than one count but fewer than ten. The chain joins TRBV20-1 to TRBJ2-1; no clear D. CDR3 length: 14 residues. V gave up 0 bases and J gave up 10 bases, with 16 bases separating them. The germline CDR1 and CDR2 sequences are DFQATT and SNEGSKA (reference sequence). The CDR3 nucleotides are TGCAGTGCTAGAGATAAAGCCCCCCTTCGCGAGCAGTTCTTC. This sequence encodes CSARDKAPLREQFF.

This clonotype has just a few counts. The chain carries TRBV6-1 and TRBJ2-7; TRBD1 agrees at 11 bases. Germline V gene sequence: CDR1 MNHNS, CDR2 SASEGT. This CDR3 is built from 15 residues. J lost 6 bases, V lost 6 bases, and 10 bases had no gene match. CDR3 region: CASRHGTGGVGEQYF. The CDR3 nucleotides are TGTGCCAGCAGACACGGGACAGGGGGTGTAGGCGAGCAGTACTTC.

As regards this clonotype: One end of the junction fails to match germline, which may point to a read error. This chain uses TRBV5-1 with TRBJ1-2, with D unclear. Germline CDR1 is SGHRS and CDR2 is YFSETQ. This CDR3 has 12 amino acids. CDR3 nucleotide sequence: TGCGCCAGCAGCTTGGGACTTGGGTCATCTTTTTTC. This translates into CASSLGLGSSFF.

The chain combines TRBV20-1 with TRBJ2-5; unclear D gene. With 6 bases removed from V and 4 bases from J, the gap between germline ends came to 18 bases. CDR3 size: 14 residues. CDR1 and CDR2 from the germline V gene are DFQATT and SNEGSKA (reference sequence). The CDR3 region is CSATPAEPLETQYF. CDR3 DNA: TGCAGTGCAACCCCCGCGGAGCCCCTAGAGACCCAGTACTTC.

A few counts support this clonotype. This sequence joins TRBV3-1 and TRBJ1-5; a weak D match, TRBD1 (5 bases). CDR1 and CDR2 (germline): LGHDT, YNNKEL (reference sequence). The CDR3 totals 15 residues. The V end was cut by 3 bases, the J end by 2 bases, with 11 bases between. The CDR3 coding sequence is TGTGCCAGCAGCCATGGGGGGTTGGGCAATCAGCCCCAGCATTTT. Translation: CASSHGGLGNQPQHF.

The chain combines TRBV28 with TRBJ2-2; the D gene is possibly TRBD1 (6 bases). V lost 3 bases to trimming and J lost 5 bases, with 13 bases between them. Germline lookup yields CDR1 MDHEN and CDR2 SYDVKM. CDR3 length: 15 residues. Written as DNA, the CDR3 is TGTGCCAGCAGTTTCGACAGGACCTCGACCGGGGAGCTGTTTTTT. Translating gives CASSFDRTSTGELFF.

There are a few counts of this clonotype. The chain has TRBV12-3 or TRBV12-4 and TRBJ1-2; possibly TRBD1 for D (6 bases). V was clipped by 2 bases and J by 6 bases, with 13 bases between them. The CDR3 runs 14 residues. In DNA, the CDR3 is TGTGCCAGCAGTTTAAGGGGGAATCAGAATGGCTACACCTTC. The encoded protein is CASSLRGNQNGYTF.

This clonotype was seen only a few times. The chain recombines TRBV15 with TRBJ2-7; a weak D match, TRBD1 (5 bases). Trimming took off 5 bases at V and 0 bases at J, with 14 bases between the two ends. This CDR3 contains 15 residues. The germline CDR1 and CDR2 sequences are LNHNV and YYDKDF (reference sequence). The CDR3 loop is CATSGAGGSSYEQYF. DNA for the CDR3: TGTGCCACCAGCGGGGCCGGTGGCAGCTCCTACGAGCAGTACTTC.

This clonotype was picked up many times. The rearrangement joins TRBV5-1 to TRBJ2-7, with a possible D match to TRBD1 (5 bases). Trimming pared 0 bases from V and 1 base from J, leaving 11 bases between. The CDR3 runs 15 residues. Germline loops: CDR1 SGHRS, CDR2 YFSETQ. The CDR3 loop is CASSLVFAGSYEQYV. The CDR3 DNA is TGCGCCAGCAGCTTGGTCTTCGCAGGGTCCTACGAGCAGTACGTC.

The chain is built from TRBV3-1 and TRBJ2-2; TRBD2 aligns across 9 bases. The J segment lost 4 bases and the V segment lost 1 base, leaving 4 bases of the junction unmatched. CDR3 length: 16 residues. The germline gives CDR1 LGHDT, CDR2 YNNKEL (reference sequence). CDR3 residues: CASSQGLAGPTGELFF. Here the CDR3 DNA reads TGTGCCAGCAGCCAAGGGCTAGCGGGGCCCACCGGGGAGCTGTTTTTT.

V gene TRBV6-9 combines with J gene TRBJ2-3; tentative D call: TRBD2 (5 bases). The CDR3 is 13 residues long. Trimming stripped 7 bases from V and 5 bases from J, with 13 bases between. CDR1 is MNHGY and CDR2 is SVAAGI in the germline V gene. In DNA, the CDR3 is TGTGCCAGCACTGAGGGCCGGAAAGATACGCAGTATTTT. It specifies CASTEGRKDTQYF.